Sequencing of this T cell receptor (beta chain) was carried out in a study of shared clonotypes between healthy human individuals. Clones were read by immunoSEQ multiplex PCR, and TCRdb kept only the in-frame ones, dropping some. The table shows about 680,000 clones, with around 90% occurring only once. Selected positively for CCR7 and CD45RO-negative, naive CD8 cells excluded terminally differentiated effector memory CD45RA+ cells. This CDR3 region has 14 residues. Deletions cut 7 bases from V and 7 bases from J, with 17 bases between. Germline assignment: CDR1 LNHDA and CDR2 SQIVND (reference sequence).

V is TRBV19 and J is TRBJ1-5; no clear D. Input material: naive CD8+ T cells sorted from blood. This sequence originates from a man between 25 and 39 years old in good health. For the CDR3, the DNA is TGTGCCAGTACCGTTTACAGAGGGCTGCAGCCCCAGCATTTT. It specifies CASTVYRGLQPQHF.